The 11 T cell receptor beta chains listed next were all sequenced from one sample in a study of T cells of healthy individuals. TCRdb analysed the 5' RACE reads with MiXCR anew, one entry per CDR3 protein. This table has some 39,000 distinct CDR3 sequences, about 5% appearing once. The receptor source for this set is a human donor in good health.

This clonotype was observed many times. The gene calls are TRBV1 and TRBJ1-2; no DNA check was done on the table's D call, TRBD1. TRBV1 is a pseudogene segment. CDR3 length: 16 residues. In DNA form, the CDR3 reads TGCACCAGCAGCCAAGAATCCGGGGTCCAGACCTATGGCTACACCTTC. The encoded protein is CTSSQESGVQTYGYTF.

There are many counts of this clonotype. The rearrangement uses TRBV29-1 and TRBJ1-1; D is possibly TRBD1 (6 bases). V lost 6 bases and J lost 4, with 9 bases in between. Germline CDR1 SQVTM, CDR2 ANQGSEA. The length of the CDR3 is 11 residues. The CDR3, as DNA: TGCAGCGTGAGGGGGGCCACTGAAGCTTTCTTT. Translated, it gives CSVRGATEAFF.

This clonotype was picked up many times. The chain combines TRBV9 with TRBJ2-7, with 10 bases that match TRBD1. J was trimmed by 5 bases and V by 3 bases; bases with no gene match: 8. CDR3 length: 15 amino acids. CDR1 and CDR2 (germline): SGDLS, YYNGEE. For the CDR3, the DNA is TGTGCCAGCAGCGCCTACGGGACAGGGGATGACGAGCAGTACTTC. Its translation: CASSAYGTGDDEQYF.

The chain joins TRBV28 to TRBJ2-7; D tentatively reads TRBD1 or TRBD2 (6 bases each). The CDR3 length is 16 residues. Trimming cost V 4 bases and J 4 bases, with 20 bases left between them. Germline V gene lookup returns CDR1 MDHEN and CDR2 SYDVKM. The CDR3 nucleotides read TGTGCCAGCAGTTCGCAGGAGAGGGGGGCGAGGTACGAGCAGTACTTC. Translating it yields CASSSQERGARYEQYF.

The CDR3 DNA sequence: TGCAGCGCCCCGTATGGACTAGCGGGAACGTCGGGCGAGCAGTTCTTC. It codes for CSAPYGLAGTSGEQFF. The rearrangement links TRBV29-1 to TRBJ2-1; TRBD2 matches at 12 bases. The CDR3 length is 16 residues. V was clipped by 7 bases and J by 10 bases; unmatched bases: 17. Germline V gene lookup returns CDR1 SQVTM and CDR2 ANQGSEA.

In the case of this clonotype: A much more abundant neighbour one base away suggests this may be a read error. Because it lacks the conserved phenylalanine or tryptophan at the end, this CDR3 is likely a read error. The chain links TRBV20-1 to TRBJ2-7; D not certain. In germline, CDR1 is DFQATT, CDR2 SNEGSKA (reference sequence). Between the trimmed V and J ends, which lost 2 bases and 6 bases, there was a span of 8 bases. This CDR3 has 11 amino acids. CDR3 coding DNA: TGCAGTGCTAGATACCGAGGCGAGCAGTACTAC. Translating gives CSARYRGEQYY.

This clonotype was seen repeatedly, ten times or more. The chain recombines TRBV20-1 with TRBJ2-2; D unclear. Trimming took off 1 base at V and 4 bases at J, with 13 bases between the two ends. Germline V gene data show CDR1 as DFQATT and CDR2 as SNEGSKA (reference sequence). This CDR3 contains 15 residues. The CDR3 DNA is TGCAGTGCTAGAGTCGGTAGCATCGGCACCGGGGAGCTGTTTTTT. It is translated as CSARVGSIGTGELFF.

The chain couples TRBV7-9 to TRBJ1-5; D unclear. This CDR3 has 12 amino acids. V was cut by 5 bases and J by 7 bases, with 9 bases left in between. CDR1 and CDR2 from the germline V gene are SEHNR and FQNEAQ (reference sequence). DNA for the CDR3: TGTGCCAGCAGCCCTTCGGGGCAGCCCCAGCATTTT. Encoded protein: CASSPSGQPQHF.

At least ten counts were recorded for this clonotype. The chain recombines TRBV12-3 or TRBV12-4 with TRBJ1-2, with a tentative D call TRBD1 (6 bases). V was clipped by 5 bases and J by 5 bases, with 9 bases between them. This CDR3 has 12 amino acids. CDR3 in amino acids: CASSQTGYGYTF. The CDR3 nucleotides are TGTGCCAGCAGTCAAACAGGGTATGGCTACACCTTC.

This clonotype has at least ten counts. V is TRBV6-5 and J is TRBJ2-5, with D unresolved. From germline, CDR1 is MNHEY and CDR2 SVGAGI. V dropped 10 bases and J dropped 3 bases, with 12 bases sitting between them. The CDR3 consists of 12 residues. The CDR3 DNA follows: TGTGCCAATGTGGTAATGGAAGAGACCCAGTACTTC. Translating gives CANVVMEETQYF.

Ten or more counts support this clonotype. The chain combines TRBV20-1 with TRBJ2-1; a possible D gene is TRBD2 (6 bases). CDR1 is DFQATT and CDR2 is SNEGSKA in the germline V gene (reference sequence). Trimming shortened V by 0 bases and J by 7 bases, and 16 bases separated the two germline ends. The CDR3 runs 15 residues. CDR3 amino acids: CSAREPGQGTNEQFF. CDR3 DNA: TGCAGTGCTAGAGAACCCGGACAAGGGACTAATGAGCAGTTCTTC.